This TCR beta chain is from a study of blood T cell repertoires in COVID-19. Overall study: In each case, the material was cDNA or gDNA derived from T cells, B-cell-depleted T cells, or PBMCs.

Authors' methods: The assay estimated nucleated cells by amplifying reference gene primers. Sequencing was performed with immunoSEQ multiplex PCR; in TCRdb, only in-frame clones are kept and a portion is missing. V and J calls plus clone size are reproduced from that table; the DNA served to infer D and trimming. Of roughly 76,000 clones in the sample, around 75% were seen once. CDR3 length: 16 amino acids. Trimming cost V 0 bases and J 0 bases, with 11 bases left between them. From germline, CDR1 is LGHNA and CDR2 YNFKEQ. The rearrangement links TRBV4-2 to TRBJ2-5; perhaps TRBD2 as D (6 bases). Specimen: peripheral blood. The clonotype originates from a man between 65 and 85 years old with acute or convalescent COVID-19. The CDR3 loop is CASSQEGTLYQETQYF. For the CDR3, the DNA is TGTGCCAGCAGCCAAGAGGGGACTCTGTACCAAGAGACCCAGTACTTC.